A selection of T cell receptor beta chains follows, all from one sample in a study of shared clonotypes between healthy human individuals. Sequenced by immunoSEQ multiplex PCR; TCRdb stores in-frame clones only, minus some. The sample holds millions of clones, over 90% seen once. The sample comprised naive CD4+ T cells from PBMCs. The receptors originated from a young man in good health. Some clones in this sample may be carry-over from other donors' samples. Both conserved end residues are part of each CDR3. Fields, in order: V gene, J gene, clone size, D gene, CDR3 protein, CDR3 DNA. A D gene is named only where the DNA matches it firmly. Expanded clones get a size class; other rows say once, few or many, or leave the size out.

V: TRBV7-2; J: TRBJ2-2; size: NA; D: NA; CDR3: CASSDRRQTGELFF; DNA: TGTGCCAGCAGCGACCGGCGACAGACCGGGGAGCTGTTTTTT
V: TRBV14; J: TRBJ1-1; size: NA; D: NA; CDR3: CASSQVWGITEAFF; DNA: TGTGCCAGCAGCCAAGTCTGGGGAATCACTGAAGCTTTCTTT
V: TRBV14; J: TRBJ1-5; size: NA; D: TRBD1; CDR3: CASSQITGGRSNQPQHF; DNA: TGTGCCAGCAGCCAAATAACAGGGGGCAGGAGCAATCAGCCCCAGCATTTT
V: TRBV28; J: TRBJ1-2; size: NA; D: NA; CDR3: CASSFGGSVYGYTF; DNA: TGTGCCAGCAGTTTTGGAGGCAGTGTCTATGGCTACACCTTC
V: TRBV4-3; J: TRBJ2-1; size: NA; D: TRBD1; CDR3: CASSRRDSEQFF; DNA: TGCGCCAGCTCAAGAAGGGACAGCGAGCAGTTCTTC
V: TRBV11-2; J: TRBJ2-3; size: NA; D: TRBD1; CDR3: CASSLGQGTTDTQYF; DNA: TGTGCCAGCAGCTTAGGACAGGGGACGACAGATACGCAGTATTTT
V: TRBV7-2; J: TRBJ2-7; size: NA; D: TRBD1; CDR3: CASSFPLGQGAYEQYF; DNA: TGTGCCAGCAGCTTCCCCCTTGGACAGGGGGCGTACGAGCAGTACTTC
V: TRBV18; J: TRBJ2-1; size: NA; D: TRBD1; CDR3: CASSSQQGPYNEQFF; DNA: TGTGCCAGCTCATCTCAACAGGGGCCCTACAATGAGCAGTTCTTC
V: TRBV18; J: TRBJ2-7; size: NA; D: TRBD1; CDR3: CASSSRTGDYEQYF; DNA: TGTGCCAGCTCATCTAGGACAGGGGACTACGAGCAGTACTTC
V: TRBV5-1; J: TRBJ2-7; size: NA; D: NA; CDR3: CASSTGGGQNYEQYF; DNA: TGCGCCAGCAGCACTGGAGGCGGACAGAACTACGAGCAGTACTTC
V: TRBV15; J: TRBJ2-5; size: NA; D: NA; CDR3: CATSRDPGETQYF; DNA: TGTGCCACCAGCAGAGATCCGGGGGAGACCCAGTACTTC
V: TRBV5-1; J: TRBJ2-1; size: NA; D: TRBD2; CDR3: CASSYLAGGYYEQFF; DNA: TGCGCCAGCAGCTATCTAGCGGGAGGGTACTATGAGCAGTTCTTC
V: TRBV29-1; J: TRBJ1-1; size: NA; D: TRBD1; CDR3: CSVRTGQNTEAFF; DNA: TGCAGCGTTAGGACAGGCCAGAACACTGAAGCTTTCTTT
V: TRBV27; J: TRBJ1-1; size: NA; D: TRBD1; CDR3: CASSLLHRGGGTEAFF; DNA: TGTGCCAGCAGTTTACTGCACAGGGGAGGAGGCACTGAAGCTTTCTTT
V: TRBV19; J: TRBJ2-7; size: NA; D: TRBD1; CDR3: CASSRGQVLSYEQYF; DNA: TGTGCCAGTAGTAGGGGACAGGTTTTGTCCTACGAGCAGTACTTC
V: TRBV5-4; J: TRBJ1-2; size: once; D: TRBD1; CDR3: CASSFDRAFGYTF; DNA: TGTGCCAGCAGCTTCGACAGGGCCTTCGGCTACACCTTC
V: TRBV19; J: TRBJ1-1; size: NA; D: TRBD1; CDR3: CASSPGTGTNTEAFF; DNA: TGTGCCAGTAGTCCCGGGACAGGGACGAACACTGAAGCTTTCTTT
V: TRBV28; J: TRBJ2-7; size: NA; D: NA; CDR3: CASSRSGTLSYEQYF; DNA: TGTGCCAGCAGTCGATCCGGGACACTCTCCTACGAGCAGTACTTC
V: TRBV6-1; J: TRBJ1-1; size: NA; D: NA; CDR3: CASSFDSMNTEAFF; DNA: TGTGCCAGCAGTTTCGACAGTATGAACACTGAAGCTTTCTTT
V: TRBV19; J: TRBJ1-3; size: NA; D: NA; CDR3: CASSEHPHSGNTIYF; DNA: TGTGCCAGTAGTGAGCATCCCCACTCTGGAAACACCATATATTTT
V: TRBV10-3; J: TRBJ1-2; size: NA; D: NA; CDR3: CAISGTAANYGYTF; DNA: TGTGCCATCAGTGGGACAGCAGCTAACTATGGCTACACCTTC
V: TRBV5-1; J: TRBJ1-1; size: NA; D: NA; CDR3: CASSLDPRQPNTEAFF; DNA: TGCGCCAGCAGCCTGGACCCGAGACAGCCGAACACTGAAGCTTTCTTT
V: TRBV5-8; J: TRBJ1-2; size: once; D: NA; CDR3: CASSRAISNYGYTF; DNA: TGTGCCAGCAGCCGGGCTATATCTAACTATGGCTACACCTTC
V: TRBV18; J: TRBJ1-4; size: NA; D: NA; CDR3: CASSLGDSEKLFF; DNA: TGTGCCAGCTCACTAGGTGACAGTGAAAAACTGTTTTTT
V: TRBV28; J: TRBJ1-2; size: once; D: NA; CDR3: CASRLPGVTMGYTF; DNA: TGTGCCAGCCGACTGCCAGGGGTAACTATGGGCTACACCTTC
V: TRBV9; J: TRBJ2-1; size: NA; D: NA; CDR3: CASSVTDWTWQFF; DNA: TGTGCCAGCAGCGTGACGGACTGGACGTGGCAGTTCTTC
V: TRBV2; J: TRBJ1-2; size: NA; D: NA; CDR3: CASSGTAEIYGYTF; DNA: TGTGCCAGCAGTGGGACAGCAGAGATCTATGGCTACACCTTC
V: TRBV30; J: TRBJ1-1; size: NA; D: TRBD1; CDR3: CAWATGVVTEAFF; DNA: TGTGCCTGGGCTACAGGGGTTGTCACTGAAGCTTTCTTT
V: TRBV2; J: TRBJ2-1; size: NA; D: TRBD2; CDR3: CASKSGRTYGEQFF; DNA: TGTGCCAGCAAGAGCGGGAGGACCTACGGTGAGCAGTTCTTC
V: TRBV7-9; J: TRBJ1-1; size: few; D: TRBD1; CDR3: CASSLRDSTEAFF; DNA: TGTGCCAGCAGCTTAAGGGACAGCACTGAAGCTTTCTTT
V: TRBV29-1; J: TRBJ1-1; size: few; D: TRBD1; CDR3: CSVATGGTEAFF; DNA: TGCAGCGTTGCGACAGGGGGGACCGAAGCTTTCTTT
V: TRBV5-1; J: TRBJ1-4; size: once; D: TRBD1; CDR3: CASSLVQGLEKLFF; DNA: TGCGCCAGCAGCTTAGTACAGGGGCTTGAAAAACTGTTTTTT
V: TRBV6-5; J: TRBJ2-7; size: NA; D: NA; CDR3: CASSRSVNYEQYF; DNA: TGTGCCAGCAGTCGGTCTGTAAACTACGAGCAGTACTTC
V: TRBV10-3; J: TRBJ2-7; size: NA; D: NA; CDR3: CAITPNGPGSEQYF; DNA: TGTGCCATCACCCCAAATGGGCCTGGGTCCGAGCAGTACTTC
V: TRBV11-2; J: TRBJ1-4; size: NA; D: NA; CDR3: CASSVQEKLFF; DNA: TGTGCCAGCAGCGTACAAGAAAAACTGTTTTTT
V: TRBV5-1; J: TRBJ2-2; size: NA; D: TRBD1; CDR3: CASSLAGTGTGELFF; DNA: TGCGCCAGCAGCTTGGCCGGGACAGGGACCGGGGAGCTGTTTTTT
V: TRBV10-3; J: TRBJ2-3; size: NA; D: TRBD2; CDR3: CASKIGLDGDTQYF; DNA: TGTGCCAGCAAAATTGGACTAGACGGAGATACGCAGTATTTT
V: TRBV7-2; J: TRBJ1-1; size: NA; D: NA; CDR3: CASSTHRDTEAFF; DNA: TGTGCCAGCAGCACCCACAGGGACACTGAAGCTTTCTTT
V: TRBV6-5; J: TRBJ2-1; size: NA; D: TRBD2; CDR3: CASTPWGEGDEQFF; DNA: TGTGCCAGCACCCCGTGGGGGGAGGGCGATGAGCAGTTCTTC
V: TRBV28; J: TRBJ1-1; size: once; D: TRBD1; CDR3: CASSYSVGTGVTEAFF; DNA: TGTGCCAGCAGTTATTCTGTGGGGACAGGGGTCACTGAAGCTTTCTTT
V: TRBV28; J: TRBJ2-7; size: NA; D: NA; CDR3: CASIRTDTSYEQYF; DNA: TGTGCCAGCATAAGGACAGATACCTCCTACGAGCAGTACTTC
V: TRBV9; J: TRBJ2-2; size: once; D: NA; CDR3: CASSGKLRFDTGELFF; DNA: TGTGCCAGCAGCGGGAAACTCCGTTTTGACACCGGGGAGCTGTTTTTT